The subject of this entry is one TCR beta chain. The CDR3 loop spans 14 amino acids. V shed 6 bases and J 3 bases; nucleotides not matched to a gene: 1. Per the germline V gene, CDR1 is MNHEY and CDR2 is SVGAGI. These data are taken from a study of early T cells in non-severe SARS-CoV-2 infection. Individually, cDNA molecules had unique molecular identifiers attached to them. TCRdb analysed the 5' RACE reads with MiXCR anew, one entry per CDR3 protein. The profile shows approximately 50,000 distinct CDR3 sequences, around 10% of them singletons. The TCR was taken from an adult who was a healthcare worker with PCR-confirmed SARS-CoV-2 infection or an uninfected control (not recorded which). The gene calls are TRBV6-5 and TRBJ2-1, with 11 bases identical to TRBD2. The specimen was whole blood, collected at baseline. The CDR3 DNA sequence: TGTGCCAGCAGCGGGACTAGCGGCTACAATGAGCAGTTCTTC. Its translation: CASSGTSGYNEQFF.